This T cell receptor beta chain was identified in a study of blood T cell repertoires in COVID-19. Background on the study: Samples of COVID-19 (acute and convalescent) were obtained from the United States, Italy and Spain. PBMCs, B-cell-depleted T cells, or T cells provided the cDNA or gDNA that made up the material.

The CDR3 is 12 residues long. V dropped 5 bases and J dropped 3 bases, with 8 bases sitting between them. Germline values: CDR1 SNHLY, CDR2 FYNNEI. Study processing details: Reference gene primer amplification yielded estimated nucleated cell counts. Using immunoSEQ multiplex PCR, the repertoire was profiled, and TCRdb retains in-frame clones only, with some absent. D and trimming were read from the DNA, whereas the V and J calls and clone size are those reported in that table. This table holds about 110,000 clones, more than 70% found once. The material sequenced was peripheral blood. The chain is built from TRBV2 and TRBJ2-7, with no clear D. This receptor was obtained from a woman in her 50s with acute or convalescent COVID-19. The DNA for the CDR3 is TGTGCCAGCAGTCGGGTGGTCTACGAGCAGTACTTC. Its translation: CASSRVVYEQYF.